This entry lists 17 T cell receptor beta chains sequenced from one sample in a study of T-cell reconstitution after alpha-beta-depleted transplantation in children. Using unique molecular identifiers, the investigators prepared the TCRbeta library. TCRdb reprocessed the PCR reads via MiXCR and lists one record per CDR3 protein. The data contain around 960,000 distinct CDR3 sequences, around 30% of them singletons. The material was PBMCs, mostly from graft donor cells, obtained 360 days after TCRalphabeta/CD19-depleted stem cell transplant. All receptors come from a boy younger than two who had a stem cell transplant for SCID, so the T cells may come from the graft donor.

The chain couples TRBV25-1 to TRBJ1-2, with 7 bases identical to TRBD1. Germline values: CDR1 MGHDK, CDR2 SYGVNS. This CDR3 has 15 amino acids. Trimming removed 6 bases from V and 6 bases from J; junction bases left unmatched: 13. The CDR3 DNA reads TGTGCCAGCAGGACCCATGGTACAGGGGTCGATGGCTACACCTTC. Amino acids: CASRTHGTGVDGYTF.

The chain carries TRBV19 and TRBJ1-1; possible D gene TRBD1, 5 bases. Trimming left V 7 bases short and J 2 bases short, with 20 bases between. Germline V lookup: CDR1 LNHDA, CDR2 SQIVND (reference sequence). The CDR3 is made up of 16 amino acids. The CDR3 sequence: CASTKGQQRINTEAFF. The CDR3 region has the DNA TGTGCCAGTACCAAGGGGCAGCAGCGAATAAACACTGAAGCTTTCTTT.

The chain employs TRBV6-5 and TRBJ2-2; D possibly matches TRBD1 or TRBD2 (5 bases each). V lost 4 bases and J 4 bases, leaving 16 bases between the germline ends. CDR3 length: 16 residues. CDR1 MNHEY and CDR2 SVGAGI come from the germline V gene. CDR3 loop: CASSFDRGPTTGELFF. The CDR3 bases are TGTGCCAGCAGTTTCGATAGGGGACCGACCACCGGGGAGCTGTTTTTT.

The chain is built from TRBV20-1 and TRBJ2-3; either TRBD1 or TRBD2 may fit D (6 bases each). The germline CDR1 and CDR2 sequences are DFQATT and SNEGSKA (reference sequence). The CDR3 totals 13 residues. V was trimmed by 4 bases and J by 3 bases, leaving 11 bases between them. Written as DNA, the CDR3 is TGCAGTGCTACAGGGGCGGGAACAGATACGCAGTATTTT. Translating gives CSATGAGTDTQYF.

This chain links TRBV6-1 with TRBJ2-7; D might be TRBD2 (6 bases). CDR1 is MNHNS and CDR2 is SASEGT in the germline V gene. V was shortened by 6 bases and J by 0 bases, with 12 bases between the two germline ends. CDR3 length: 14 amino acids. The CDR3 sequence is CASREGLSSYEQYF. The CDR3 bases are TGTGCCAGCAGGGAGGGGTTGAGCTCCTACGAGCAGTACTTC.

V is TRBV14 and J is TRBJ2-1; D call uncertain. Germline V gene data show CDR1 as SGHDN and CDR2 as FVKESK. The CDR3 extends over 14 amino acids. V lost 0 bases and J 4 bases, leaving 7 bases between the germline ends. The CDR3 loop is CASSQDGFYNEQFF. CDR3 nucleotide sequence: TGTGCCAGCAGCCAAGACGGGTTTTACAATGAGCAGTTCTTC.

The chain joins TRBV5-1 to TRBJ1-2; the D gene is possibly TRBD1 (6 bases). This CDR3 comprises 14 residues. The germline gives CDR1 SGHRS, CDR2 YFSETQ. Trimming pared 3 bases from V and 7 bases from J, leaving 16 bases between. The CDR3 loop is CASSWGLDNSGYTF. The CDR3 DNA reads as TGCGCCAGCAGCTGGGGGCTCGACAACAGTGGCTACACCTTC.

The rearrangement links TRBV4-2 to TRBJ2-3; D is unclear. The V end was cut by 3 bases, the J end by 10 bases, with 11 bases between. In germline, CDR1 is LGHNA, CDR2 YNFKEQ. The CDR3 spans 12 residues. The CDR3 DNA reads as TGTGCCAGCAGCCAGACGGACGGACCGCAGTATTTT. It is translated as CASSQTDGPQYF.

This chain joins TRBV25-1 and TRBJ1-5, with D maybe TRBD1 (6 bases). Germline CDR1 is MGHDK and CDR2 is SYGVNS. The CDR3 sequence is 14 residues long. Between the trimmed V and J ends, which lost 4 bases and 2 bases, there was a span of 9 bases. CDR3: CASSGDTGNQPQHF. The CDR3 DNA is TGTGCCAGCAGTGGGGACACCGGCAATCAGCCCCAGCATTTT.

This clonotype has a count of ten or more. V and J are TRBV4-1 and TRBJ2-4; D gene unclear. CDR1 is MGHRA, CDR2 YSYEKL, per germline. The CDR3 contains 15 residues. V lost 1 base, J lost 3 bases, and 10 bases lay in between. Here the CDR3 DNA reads TGCGCCAGCAGCCAAGCTTGGGGATTCAAAAACATTCAGTACTTC. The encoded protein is CASSQAWGFKNIQYF.

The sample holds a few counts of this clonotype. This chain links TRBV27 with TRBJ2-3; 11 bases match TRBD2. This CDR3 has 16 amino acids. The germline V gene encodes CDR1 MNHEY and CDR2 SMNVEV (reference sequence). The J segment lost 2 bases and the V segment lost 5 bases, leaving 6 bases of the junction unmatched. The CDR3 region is CASSKIAGGSTDTQYF. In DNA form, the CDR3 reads TGTGCCAGCAGTAAAATAGCGGGGGGGTCCACAGATACGCAGTATTTT.

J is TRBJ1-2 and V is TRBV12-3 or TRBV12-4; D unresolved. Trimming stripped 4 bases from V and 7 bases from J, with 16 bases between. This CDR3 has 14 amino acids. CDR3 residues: CASSYIGPEGGYTF. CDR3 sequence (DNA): TGTGCCAGCAGTTATATAGGGCCGGAGGGTGGCTACACCTTC.

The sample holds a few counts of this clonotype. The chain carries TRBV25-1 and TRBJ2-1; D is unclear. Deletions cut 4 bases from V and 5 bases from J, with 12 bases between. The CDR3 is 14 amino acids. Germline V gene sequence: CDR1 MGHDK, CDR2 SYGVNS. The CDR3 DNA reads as TGTGCCAGCAGTGCCCCATTACTCCACAATGAGCAGTTCTTC. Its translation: CASSAPLLHNEQFF. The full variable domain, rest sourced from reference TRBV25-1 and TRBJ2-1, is EADIYQTPRYLVIGTGKKITLECSQTMGHDKMYWYQQDPGMELHLIHYSYGVNSTEKGDLSSESTVSRIRTEHFPLTLESARPSHTSQYLCASSAPLLHNEQFFGPGTRLTVL.

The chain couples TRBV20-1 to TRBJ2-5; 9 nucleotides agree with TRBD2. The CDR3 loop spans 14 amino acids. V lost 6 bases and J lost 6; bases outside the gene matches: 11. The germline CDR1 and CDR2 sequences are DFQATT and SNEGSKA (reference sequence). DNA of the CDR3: TGCAGTGCCCCGCTTAGCGGGGGCCCTAAGACCCAGTACTTC. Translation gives CSAPLSGGPKTQYF.

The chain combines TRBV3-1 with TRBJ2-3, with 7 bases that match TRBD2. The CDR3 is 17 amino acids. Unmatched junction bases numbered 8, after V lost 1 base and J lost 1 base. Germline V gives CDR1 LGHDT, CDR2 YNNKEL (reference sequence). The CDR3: CASSQGSRAGGTDTQYF. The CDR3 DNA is TGTGCCAGCAGCCAAGGGAGTCGGGCGGGGGGCACAGATACGCAGTATTTT.

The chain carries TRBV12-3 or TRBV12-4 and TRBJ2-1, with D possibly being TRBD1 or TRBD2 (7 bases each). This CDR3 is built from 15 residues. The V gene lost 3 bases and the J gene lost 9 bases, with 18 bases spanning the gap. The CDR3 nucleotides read TGTGCCAGCAGTTTTTCGGGCAGGGGGGGAGGTGAGCAGTTCTTC. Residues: CASSFSGRGGGEQFF.

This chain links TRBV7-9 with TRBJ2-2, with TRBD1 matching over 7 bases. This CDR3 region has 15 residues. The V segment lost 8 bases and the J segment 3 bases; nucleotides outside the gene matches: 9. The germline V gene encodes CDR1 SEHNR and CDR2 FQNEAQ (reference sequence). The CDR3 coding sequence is TGTGCCAGCGAGGAACAGGGGCTCTACACCGGGGAGCTGTTTTTT. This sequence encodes CASEEQGLYTGELFF.